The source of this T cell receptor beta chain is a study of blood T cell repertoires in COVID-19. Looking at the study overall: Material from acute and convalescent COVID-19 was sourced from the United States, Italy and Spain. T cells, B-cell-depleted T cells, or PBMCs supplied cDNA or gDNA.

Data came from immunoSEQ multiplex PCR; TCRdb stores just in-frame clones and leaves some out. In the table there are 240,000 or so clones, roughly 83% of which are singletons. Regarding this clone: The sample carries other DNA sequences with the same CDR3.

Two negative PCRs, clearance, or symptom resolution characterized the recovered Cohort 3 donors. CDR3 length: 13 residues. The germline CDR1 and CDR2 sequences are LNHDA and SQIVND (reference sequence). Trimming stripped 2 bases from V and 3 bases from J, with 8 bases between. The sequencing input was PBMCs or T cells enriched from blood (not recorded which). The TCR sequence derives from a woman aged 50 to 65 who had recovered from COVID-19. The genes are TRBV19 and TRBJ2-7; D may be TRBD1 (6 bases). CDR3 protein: CASSIPDSYEQYF. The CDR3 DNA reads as TGTGCCAGTAGTATACCGGACAGCTACGAGCAGTACTTC.